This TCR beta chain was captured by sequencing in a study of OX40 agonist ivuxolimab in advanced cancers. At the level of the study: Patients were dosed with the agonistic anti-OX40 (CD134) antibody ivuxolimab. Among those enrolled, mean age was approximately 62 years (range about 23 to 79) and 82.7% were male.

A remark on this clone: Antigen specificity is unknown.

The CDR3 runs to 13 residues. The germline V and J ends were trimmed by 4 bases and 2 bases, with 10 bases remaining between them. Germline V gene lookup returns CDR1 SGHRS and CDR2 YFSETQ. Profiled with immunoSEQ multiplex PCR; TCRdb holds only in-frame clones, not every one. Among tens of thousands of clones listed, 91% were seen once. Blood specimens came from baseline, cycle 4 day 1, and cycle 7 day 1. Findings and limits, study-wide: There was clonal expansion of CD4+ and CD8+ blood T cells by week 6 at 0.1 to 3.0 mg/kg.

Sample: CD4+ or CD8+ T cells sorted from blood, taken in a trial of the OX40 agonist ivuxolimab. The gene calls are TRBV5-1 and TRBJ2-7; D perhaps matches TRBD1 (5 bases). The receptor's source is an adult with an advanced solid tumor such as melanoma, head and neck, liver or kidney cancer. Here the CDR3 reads CASSADNTYEQYF. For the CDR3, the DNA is TGCGCCAGCAGCGCGGACAACACCTACGAGCAGTACTTC.